The sequence of this T cell receptor beta chain was determined in a study of CD49a tissue-resident CD8 T cells in human skin (dated by TCRdb to 2016 to 2017). Concerning the study at large: The study looked at subsets of tissue-resident memory CD8+ T cells in human skin, with the subsets defined by expression of CD49a, CD69 and CD103.

In sorted CD8+ T cells obtained from the blood, dermis and epidermis of 5 or 6 healthy donors, TCR beta CDR3 regions were analysed. Both blood and skin samples were provided by each TCR-sequenced donor, and all TCR-sequenced donors were healthy individuals. Before TCR beta sequencing, CD8+ T cell populations were isolated by sorting. This clone is categorized as large (0.1 to 1%). The target of this receptor is not known. Base qualities were left out, and no much larger clone turns up one base away. Spanning cysteine to phenylalanine, the CDR3 consists of 16 amino acids. Only the CDR3 portion is preserved as DNA: 48 bases, with reading frame beginning at the first base. Based on the germline V gene, the CDR1 and CDR2 sequences are MDHEN and SYDVKM. Between the V and J ends, shortened by 3 bases and 5 bases respectively, the junction contains 17 bases. The method behind the library was the immunoSEQ multiplex PCR assay. The study's own analysis went as follows. TCR V beta family usage frequencies were compared across the sorted blood, dermal and epidermal CD8+ T cell populations. TCRdb stores this immuneACCESS table with in-frame sequences only. Part of the clones is absent; in the studies checked, under half of the shortfall reflects unresolved V genes, and no reason is known for the rest. Clone size and V and J calls were adopted from that table, with D and trimming inferred from the DNA. The sample data list 750 to 900 clones, and 73% of these were observed just once. 13% of the sample is taken by the ten largest.

The TCR sequence derives from a human donor in good health. Sequencing used CLA- CD8+ effector memory T cells sorted from blood. Rearrangement joined TRBV28 to TRBJ1-5; the D gene is possibly TRBD1, with 6 bases matching. CDR3 sequence: CASSFRDKGYDQPQHF. The DNA is TGTGCCAGCAGTTTCCGGGACAAGGGTTACGATCAGCCCCAGCATTTT.